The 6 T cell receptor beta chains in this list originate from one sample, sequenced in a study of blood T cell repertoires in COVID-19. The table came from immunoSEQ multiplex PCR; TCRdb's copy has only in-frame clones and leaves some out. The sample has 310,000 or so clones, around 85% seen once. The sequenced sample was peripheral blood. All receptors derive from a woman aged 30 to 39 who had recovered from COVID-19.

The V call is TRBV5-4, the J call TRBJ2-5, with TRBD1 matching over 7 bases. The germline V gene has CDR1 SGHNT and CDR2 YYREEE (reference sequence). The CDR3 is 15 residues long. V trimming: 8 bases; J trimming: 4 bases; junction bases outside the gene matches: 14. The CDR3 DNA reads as TGTGCCAGTACACTAGGGGGCGGACGGGGAGAGACCCAGTACTTC. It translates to CASTLGGGRGETQYF.

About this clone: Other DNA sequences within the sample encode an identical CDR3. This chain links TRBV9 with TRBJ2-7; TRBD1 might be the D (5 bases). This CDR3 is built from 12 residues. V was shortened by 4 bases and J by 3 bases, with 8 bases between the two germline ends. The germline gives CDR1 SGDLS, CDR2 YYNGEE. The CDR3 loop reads CASSRDSYEQYF. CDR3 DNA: TGTGCCAGCAGCCGCGACAGCTACGAGCAGTACTTC.

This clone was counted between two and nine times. The CDR3, as DNA: TGTGCCAGCAGCTCGGTGGCTTTCTTT. Translating it yields CASSSVAFF. The rearrangement joins TRBV3-1 (or the pseudogene TRBV3-2) to TRBJ1-1; D is undetermined. Trimming took 5 bases from V and 11 from J, leaving 6 bases between them. The germline gives CDR1 LGHDT, CDR2 YNNKEL (reference sequence). CDR3 length: 9 residues.

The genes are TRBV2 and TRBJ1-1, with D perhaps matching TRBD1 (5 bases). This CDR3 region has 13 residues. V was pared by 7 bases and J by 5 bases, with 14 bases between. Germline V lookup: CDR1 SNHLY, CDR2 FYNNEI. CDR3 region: CASKWWAGTEAFF. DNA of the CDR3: TGTGCCAGCAAATGGTGGGCAGGGACTGAAGCTTTCTTT.

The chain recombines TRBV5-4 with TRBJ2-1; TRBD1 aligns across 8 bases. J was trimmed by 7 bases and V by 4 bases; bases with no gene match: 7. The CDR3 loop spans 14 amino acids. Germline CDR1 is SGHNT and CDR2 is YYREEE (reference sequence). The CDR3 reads CASSVDRGANEQFF. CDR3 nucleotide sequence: TGTGCCAGCAGCGTCGACAGGGGAGCAAATGAGCAGTTCTTC. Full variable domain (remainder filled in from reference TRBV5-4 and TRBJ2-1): ETGVTQSPTHLIKTRGQQVTLRCSSQSGHNTVSWYQQALGQGPQFIFQYYREEENGRGNFPPRFSGLQFPNYSSELNVNALELDDSALYLCASSVDRGANEQFFGPGTRLTVL.

For the CDR3, the DNA is TGTGCCAGCAGCCGCCGGAGCGGGGAGGGGTCCGGGGAGCTGTTTTTT. The encoded protein is CASSRRSGEGSGELFF. The chain recombines TRBV11-3 with TRBJ2-2, with 7 bases that match TRBD2. V lost 5 bases to trimming and J lost 6 bases; unmatched junction nucleotides: 12. Germline assignment: CDR1 SGHNT and CDR2 YENEEA. The CDR3 spans 16 residues. The whole variable domain, remainder taken from reference TRBV11-3 and TRBJ2-2, is EAGVVQSPRYKIIEKKQPVAFWCNPISGHNTLYWYLQNLGQGPELLIRYENEEAVDDSQLPKDRFSAERLKGVDSTLKIQPAELGDSAVYLCASSRRSGEGSGELFFGEGSRLTVL.